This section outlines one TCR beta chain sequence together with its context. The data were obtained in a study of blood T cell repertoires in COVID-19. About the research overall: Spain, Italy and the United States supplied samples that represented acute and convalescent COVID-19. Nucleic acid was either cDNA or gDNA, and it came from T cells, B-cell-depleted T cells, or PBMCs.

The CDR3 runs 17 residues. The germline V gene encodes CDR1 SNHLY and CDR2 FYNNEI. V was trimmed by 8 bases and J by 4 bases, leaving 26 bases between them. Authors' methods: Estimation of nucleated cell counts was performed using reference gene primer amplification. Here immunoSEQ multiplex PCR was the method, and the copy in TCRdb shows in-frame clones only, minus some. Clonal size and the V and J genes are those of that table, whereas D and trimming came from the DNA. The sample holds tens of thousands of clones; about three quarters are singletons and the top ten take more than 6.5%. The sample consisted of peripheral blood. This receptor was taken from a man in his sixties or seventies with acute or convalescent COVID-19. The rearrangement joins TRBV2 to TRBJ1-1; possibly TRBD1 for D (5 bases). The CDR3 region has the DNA TGTGCCAGCCTTGGGGGACTTTGGACGGGTCGAAGCACTGAAGCTTTCTTT. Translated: CASLGGLWTGRSTEAFF.